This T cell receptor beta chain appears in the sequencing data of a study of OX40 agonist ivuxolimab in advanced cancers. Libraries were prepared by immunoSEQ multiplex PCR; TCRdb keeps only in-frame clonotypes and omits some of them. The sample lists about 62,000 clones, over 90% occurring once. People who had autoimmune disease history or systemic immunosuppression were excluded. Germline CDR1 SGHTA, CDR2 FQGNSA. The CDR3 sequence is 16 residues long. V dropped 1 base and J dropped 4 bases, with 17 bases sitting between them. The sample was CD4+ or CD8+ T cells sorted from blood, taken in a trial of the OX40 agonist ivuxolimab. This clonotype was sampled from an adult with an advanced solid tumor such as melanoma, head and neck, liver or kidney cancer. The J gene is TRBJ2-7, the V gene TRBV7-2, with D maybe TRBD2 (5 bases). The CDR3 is CASSLDGLLLPYEQYF. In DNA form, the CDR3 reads TGTGCCAGCAGCTTAGACGGACTCCTACTACCTTACGAGCAGTACTTC.